The T cell receptor beta chain under discussion was sequenced for a study of CXCR3-negative and CXCR3-positive naive CD8 T cells. The study, taken as a whole, reports: In both naive subsets diversity was comparably high, whereas memory CD8+ cells showed much lower diversity.

TRB cDNA libraries were made by UMI-labeled 5' RACE. One entry per CDR3 protein, without DNA, is what TCRdb gives after re-calling the 5' RACE reads. This table lists 43,000 or so distinct CDR3 sequences. From germline, CDR1 is MNHEY and CDR2 SVGAGI. CDR3 length equals 17 residues. Cells classed as naive CD8+ T cells were CD45RO-CCR7+CD27+CD95-. As concerns this clonotype: Its cognate antigen is unknown.

The source is a human donor in good health. Some clones in this sample may be carry-over from other donors' samples. The sequenced sample consisted of naive CXCR3- CD8+ T cells from blood. Subset given: CD45RO-CCR7+CD27+CD95- naive CD8+ T cells lacking CXCR3 (TNR3-). V and J are TRBV6-5 and TRBJ2-7; TCRdb's assignment of TRBD1 cannot be checked, as there is no DNA. CDR3 residues: CASSYLAPDRGTYEQYF.